The 17 T cell receptor beta chains reported below all come from one sample, sequenced in a study of post-analysis software for immune sequencing data. Findings of the study overall: Controls had lower frequencies than patients of roughly five TRBV segments, which included TRBV5-6, TRBV5-1 and TRBV20-1.

Each TCR beta cDNA library carried unique molecular identifiers. Using its own MiXCR run on the PCR reads, TCRdb lists one record per CDR3 protein. The sample holds 600,000 to 700,000 distinct CDR3 sequences, over 45% seen once. No antigens are known for them. Sample: blood. The receptors stem from a girl aged 2-10 years with multiple sclerosis.

This clonotype showed up just a few times. This chain joins TRBV10-2 and TRBJ2-5; D perhaps matches TRBD1 (6 bases). This CDR3 has 13 residues. Germline CDR1 WSHSY, CDR2 SAAADI. The V gene lost 6 bases and the J gene lost 1 base, with 9 bases spanning the gap. CDR3 bases: TGCGCCAGCAGCGGACAGCTCCAAGAGACCCAGTACTTC. Protein product: CASSGQLQETQYF.

This rearrangement joins TRBV6-5 to TRBJ2-1; 15 bases are a match to TRBD2. Unmatched junction bases numbered 4, after V lost 4 bases and J lost 0 bases. The CDR3 has 18 amino acids. Germline CDR1 MNHEY, CDR2 SVGAGI. CDR3 protein: CASSSGGLAGGSYNEQFF. Here the CDR3 DNA reads TGTGCCAGCAGTTCCGGGGGACTAGCGGGAGGCTCCTACAATGAGCAGTTCTTC.

The table lists this clonotype with a few counts. This chain links TRBV2 with TRBJ1-2; the match to TRBD1 covers 9 bases. Germline lookup yields CDR1 SNHLY and CDR2 FYNNEI. V shed 5 bases and J 7 bases; nucleotides not matched to a gene: 5. The CDR3 spans 13 residues. The CDR3 loop is CASSPDRGVGYTF. DNA of the CDR3: TGTGCCAGCAGTCCGGACAGGGGAGTTGGCTACACCTTC.

The chain couples TRBV12-3 or TRBV12-4 to TRBJ2-6; TRBD2 matches 7 bases. Trimming at V came to 6 bases and at J to 0 bases, leaving 5 bases not matched to a gene. The CDR3 consists of 16 residues. This chain's CDR3 is CASRRGLYSGANVLTF. The CDR3 DNA is TGTGCCAGCAGGCGGGGGTTATACTCTGGGGCCAACGTCCTGACTTTC.

This sequence joins TRBV29-1 and TRBJ1-2; D is possibly TRBD1 (6 bases). CDR1 is SQVTM and CDR2 is ANQGSEA in the germline V gene. V lost 6 bases, J lost 4 bases, and 18 bases lay in between. This CDR3 comprises 14 residues. CDR3 in amino acids: CSVGGAGPLYGYTF. CDR3 nucleotide sequence: TGCAGCGTGGGGGGGGCTGGCCCTCTCTATGGCTACACCTTC. Full variable domain (missing parts from reference TRBV29-1 and TRBJ1-2): SAVISQKPSRDICQRGTSLTIQCQVDSQVTMMFWYRQQPGQSLTLIATANQGSEATYESGFVIDKFPISRPNLTFSTLTVSNMSPEDSSIYLCSVGGAGPLYGYTFGSGTRLTVV.

The CDR3 here is CSASGVSEQYF. The DNA for the CDR3 is TGCAGTGCTAGCGGGGTTAGCGAGCAGTACTTC. The chain has TRBV20-1 and TRBJ2-4; possible D gene TRBD2, 5 bases. The J call could be wrong; TRBJ2-7 is a better fit for the DNA end. Germline CDR1 DFQATT, CDR2 SNEGSKA (reference sequence). This CDR3 contains 11 residues.

This CDR3 reads CASSLSTDLHSGANVLTF. DNA for the CDR3: TGTGCCAGCAGCTTATCCACAGATTTACACTCTGGGGCCAACGTCCTGACTTTC. The J gene is TRBJ2-6, the V gene TRBV7-2; the D is unclear. Trimming took 2 bases from V and 0 from J, leaving 14 bases between them. CDR3 length: 18 residues. Germline V gene lookup returns CDR1 SGHTA and CDR2 FQGNSA.

This clonotype was seen a few times. The chain carries TRBV6-5 and TRBJ2-7, with D hard to call. The CDR3 contains 13 residues. Trimming shortened V by 6 bases and J by 2 bases, and 11 bases separated the two germline ends. From germline, CDR1 is MNHEY and CDR2 SVGAGI. The CDR3 DNA sequence: TGTGCCAGCAGCCCCCAGAGACCCTACGAGCAGTACTTC. It specifies CASSPQRPYEQYF.

The chain employs TRBV20-1 and TRBJ1-2, with TRBD1 identical over 7 bases. Trimming took 5 bases from V and 2 from J; bases not matched to a gene: 5. The CDR3 contains 13 residues. CDR1 and CDR2 from the germline V gene are DFQATT and SNEGSKA (reference sequence). CDR3 sequence (DNA): TGCAGTGCTCGCCAGGACAGGAACTATGGCTACACCTTC. Translation: CSARQDRNYGYTF.

The J gene is TRBJ2-1, the V gene TRBV3-1, with D perhaps matching TRBD2 (5 bases). V was clipped by 1 base and J by 9 bases, with 10 bases between them. Germline values: CDR1 LGHDT, CDR2 YNNKEL (reference sequence). This CDR3 is built from 13 residues. The CDR3, as DNA: TGTGCCAGCAGCCAAGTACTAGATCTTGAGCAGTTCTTC. It codes for CASSQVLDLEQFF.

The chain uses TRBV14 and TRBJ2-5; possible D gene TRBD2, 6 bases. V lost 0 bases to trimming and J lost 5 bases, with 16 bases between them. The CDR3 has 16 residues. Germline loops: CDR1 SGHDN, CDR2 FVKESK. The DNA of the CDR3 is TGTGCCAGCAGCCAAGAAGGAGGGTTCGAAAGGGAGACCCAGTACTTC. Its translation: CASSQEGGFERETQYF.

The genes are TRBV20-1 and TRBJ2-7; D unclear. Trimming stripped 3 bases from V and 4 bases from J, with 7 bases between. CDR1 and CDR2 from the germline V gene are DFQATT and SNEGSKA (reference sequence). The CDR3 length is 11 residues. The CDR3 is CSASPRYEQYF. DNA for the CDR3: TGCAGTGCTAGTCCCAGGTACGAGCAGTACTTC.

The chain recombines TRBV20-1 with TRBJ2-3; D may be TRBD1 (7 bases). This CDR3 region has 16 residues. CDR1 and CDR2 (germline): DFQATT, SNEGSKA (reference sequence). The V end was cut by 5 bases, the J end by 4 bases, with 22 bases between. The CDR3 DNA follows: TGCAGTGCTTGCGGACGGAGGGACAGTCAGGCAGATACGCAGTATTTT. This encodes CSACGRRDSQADTQYF.

V and J are TRBV20-1 and TRBJ2-5; D is perhaps TRBD2 (6 bases). CDR3 length equals 14 residues. Germline-derived CDR1 and CDR2 are DFQATT and SNEGSKA (reference sequence). V lost 3 bases to trimming and J lost 4 bases, with 15 bases between them. CDR3 protein: CSASAGRLAETQYF. The CDR3 nucleotides read TGCAGTGCTAGTGCGGGACGGCTAGCAGAGACCCAGTACTTC.

This clonotype was observed a handful of times. V usage is TRBV20-1 and J usage is TRBJ2-1, with 8 positions matching TRBD2. The CDR3 is 15 amino acids. Trimming at V came to 3 bases and at J to 3 bases, leaving 7 bases not matched to a gene. Germline V gene data show CDR1 as DFQATT and CDR2 as SNEGSKA (reference sequence). CDR3 in amino acids: CSARVAGGNYNEQFF. The DNA for the CDR3 is TGCAGTGCTAGGGTGGCGGGAGGAAACTACAATGAGCAGTTCTTC.

The J gene is TRBJ2-3, the V gene TRBV12-3 or TRBV12-4; 9 nucleotides match TRBD2. CDR3 length equals 16 residues. V lost 4 bases, J lost 2 bases, and 7 bases stayed unmatched. The CDR3 sequence is CASSWDSGGPTDTQYF. CDR3 DNA: TGTGCCAGCAGTTGGGACAGCGGGGGGCCCACAGATACGCAGTATTTT.

This clonotype was seen only a few times. The rearrangement links TRBV20-1 to TRBJ2-1; 12 positions agree with TRBD2. CDR1 DFQATT and CDR2 SNEGSKA come from the germline V gene (reference sequence). The CDR3 consists of 15 residues. V was clipped by 2 bases and J by 5 bases; unmatched bases: 4. CDR3 DNA: TGCAGTGCTAGACCGACTAGCGGGAGCCACAATGAGCAGTTCTTC. Amino acid sequence: CSARPTSGSHNEQFF.